Each of the 32 T cell receptor beta chains below was sequenced from the same sample in a study of brain T cells in children with intractable seizures. Produced via immunoSEQ multiplex PCR; TCRdb's table is partial and in-frame only. In the table there are about 110,000 clones, 85% to 95% of which are singletons. Sequencing was performed on peripheral blood, taken at surgery. Every receptor here comes from a boy younger than two with hemimegalencephaly and intractable seizures.

CDR3 residues: CASSGLAAPYNEQFF. The CDR3 DNA is TGTGCCAGTAGTGGGCTAGCGGCACCCTACAATGAGCAGTTCTTC. The J gene is TRBJ2-1, the V gene TRBV19, with 7 positions matching TRBD2. The germline V gene encodes CDR1 LNHDA and CDR2 SQIVND (reference sequence). The CDR3 totals 15 residues. The ends lost 5 bases at V and 2 bases at J; junction bases unmatched: 6.

The gene calls are TRBV7-2 and TRBJ2-7; D gene uncertain. From germline, CDR1 is SGHTA and CDR2 FQGNSA. The CDR3 contains 13 residues. Trimming shortened V by 5 bases and J by 0 bases, and 8 bases separated the two germline ends. The CDR3 loop reads CASSPSSSYEQYF. In DNA, the CDR3 is TGTGCCAGCAGCCCAAGTTCCTCCTACGAGCAGTACTTC.

The CDR3 bases are TGCAGCGTTGAGACAATGAGGCGTTTCGGGACAGATCGTTCTGGGGACAATGAGCAGTTCTTC. This gives the protein CSVETMRRFGTDRSGDNEQFF. The chain joins TRBV29-1 to TRBJ2-1, with TRBD1 matching over 7 bases. This CDR3 is built from 21 residues. Per the germline V gene, CDR1 is SQVTM and CDR2 is ANQGSEA. V lost 3 bases and J lost 5; bases outside the gene matches: 28.

V usage is TRBV19 and J usage is TRBJ1-6, with D possibly TRBD1 on 6 matching bases. The CDR3 has 14 residues. Germline values: CDR1 LNHDA, CDR2 SQIVND (reference sequence). Trimming shortened V by 3 bases and J by 7 bases, and 10 bases separated the two germline ends. CDR3 sequence reads: CASSIPGGNSPLHF. CDR3 DNA sequence: TGTGCCAGTAGTATCCCCGGGGGCAATTCACCCCTCCACTTT.

The chain employs TRBV6-1 and TRBJ1-2; the D is unclear. V lost 0 bases to trimming and J lost 4 bases, with 12 bases between them. Germline V lookup: CDR1 MNHNS, CDR2 SASEGT. The CDR3 extends over 15 amino acids. CDR3: CASSEAGAAGYGYTF. The CDR3 DNA reads TGTGCCAGCAGTGAAGCGGGAGCGGCAGGCTATGGCTACACCTTC.

The chain links TRBV3-1 (or the pseudogene TRBV3-2) to TRBJ1-2, with D unclear. Germline V gene data show CDR1 as LGHDT and CDR2 as YNNKEL (reference sequence). This CDR3 is built from 12 residues. The V gene lost 1 base and the J gene lost 3 bases, with 3 bases spanning the gap. The CDR3 region is CASSQADYGYTF. DNA of the CDR3: TGTGCCAGCAGCCAAGCAGACTATGGCTACACCTTC.

The gene calls are TRBV6-5 and TRBJ1-6; D remains ambiguous. Germline CDR1 and CDR2: MNHEY and SVGAGI. Trimming pared 6 bases from V and 6 bases from J, leaving 9 bases between. The CDR3 is 13 amino acids. CDR3 nucleotide sequence: TGTGCCAGCAGGGACGTCGTTAATTCACCCCTCCACTTT. It codes for CASRDVVNSPLHF.

The gene calls are TRBV25-1 and TRBJ2-5, with a tentative D call TRBD1 (6 bases). V lost 4 bases, J lost 5 bases, and 11 bases lay in between. Germline values: CDR1 MGHDK, CDR2 SYGVNS. The CDR3 extends over 13 amino acids. The CDR3 is CASSATGIETQYF. CDR3 in DNA: TGTGCCAGCAGTGCAACAGGGATTGAGACCCAGTACTTC.

The chain couples TRBV19 to TRBJ1-4; D unclear. CDR1 is LNHDA and CDR2 is SQIVND in the germline V gene (reference sequence). The CDR3 sequence is 18 residues long. V lost 9 bases and J 3 bases, leaving 26 bases between the germline ends. The CDR3 region has the DNA TGTGCCAGGATGGCCCACACAGAAGTATACAGACCTAATGAAAAACTGTTTTTT. Translated: CARMAHTEVYRPNEKLFF. Supplemented by reference TRBV19 and TRBJ1-4, the full variable domain reads DGGITQSPKYLFRKEGQNVTLSCEQNLNHDAMYWYRQDPGQGLRLIYYSQIVNDFQKGDIAEGYSVSREKKESFPLTVTSAQKNPTAFYLCARMAHTEVYRPNEKLFFGSGTQLSVL.

The chain links TRBV5-4 to TRBJ2-7; 9 bases agree with TRBD2. CDR1 is SGHNT and CDR2 is YYREEE in the germline V gene (reference sequence). This CDR3 has 14 amino acids. With V trimmed by 6 bases and J by 3 bases, 7 bases remained unmatched. The CDR3, as DNA: TGTGCCAGCATCGGCGGGAGGGTAATCTACGAGCAGTACTTC. Translation: CASIGGRVIYEQYF.

The chain couples TRBV11-2 to TRBJ1-5; a weak D match, TRBD1 (6 bases). This CDR3 region has 15 residues. The germline V and J ends were trimmed by 0 bases and 6 bases, with 12 bases remaining between them. CDR1 is SGHAT, CDR2 FQNNGV, per germline. CDR3 coding DNA: TGTGCCAGCAGCTTAGATTGGGGCAGGGGTCAGCCCCAGCATTTT. Its translation is CASSLDWGRGQPQHF.

The gene calls are TRBV29-1 and TRBJ2-1; TRBD2 aligns across 7 bases. The CDR3 is 14 amino acids. V lost 6 bases, J lost 0 bases, and 5 bases stayed unmatched. The germline gives CDR1 SQVTM, CDR2 ANQGSEA. The CDR3 sequence is CSVQRGSSYNEQFF. CDR3 nucleotide sequence: TGCAGCGTGCAGCGGGGCAGCTCCTACAATGAGCAGTTCTTC.

V gene TRBV19 combines with J gene TRBJ1-5, with 7 bases fitting TRBD1. The CDR3 contains 16 residues. V gave up 1 base and J gave up 5 bases; unmatched junction bases: 8. Germline V gives CDR1 LNHDA, CDR2 SQIVND (reference sequence). The CDR3 here is CASSIVKGANDQPQHF. As DNA, the CDR3 is TGTGCCAGTAGTATAGTAAAGGGGGCGAACGATCAGCCCCAGCATTTT.

The chain links TRBV19 to TRBJ2-7; 15 nucleotides agree with TRBD2. The germline gives CDR1 LNHDA, CDR2 SQIVND (reference sequence). The CDR3 is made up of 17 amino acids. The trim removed 4 bases at V and 2 bases at J, leaving 6 bases unmatched. The CDR3 sequence: CASSRTSGRAGTYEQYF. For the CDR3, the DNA is TGTGCCAGTAGTAGGACTAGCGGGAGGGCCGGGACCTACGAGCAGTACTTC.

This chain connects TRBV7-8 to TRBJ2-7; D call uncertain. CDR3 length: 12 residues. CDR1 SGHVS and CDR2 FQNEAQ come from the germline V gene. Trimming removed 7 bases at V and 2 bases at J, with 9 bases between. The CDR3 DNA is TGTGCCAGCACCCTAGACCCCTACGAGCAGTACTTC. Translated, it gives CASTLDPYEQYF.

This chain connects TRBV5-6 to TRBJ2-2; TRBD2 matches 13 bases. CDR3 length: 17 residues. Per germline, CDR1 SGHDT and CDR2 YYEEEE. J was trimmed by 7 bases and V by 4 bases; bases with no gene match: 10. The CDR3, as DNA: TGTGCCAGCAGCCTCCGGACTAGCGGGAGTACAGGCGGGGAGCTGTTTTTT. Amino acids: CASSLRTSGSTGGELFF.

The CDR3, as DNA: TGTGCCAGCAGCCAAGGGTCGGGCACCCCCGGAAACACCATATATTTT. It specifies CASSQGSGTPGNTIYF. V is TRBV3-1 (or the pseudogene TRBV3-2) and J is TRBJ1-3; D remains ambiguous. Trimming cost V 1 base and J 4 bases, with 14 bases left between them. Germline values: CDR1 LGHDT, CDR2 YNNKEL (reference sequence). The CDR3 length is 16 residues.

The chain couples TRBV2 to TRBJ2-1; 9 bases are a match to TRBD1. The CDR3 has 15 residues. Germline loops: CDR1 SNHLY, CDR2 FYNNEI. Unmatched junction bases numbered 7, after V lost 6 bases and J lost 4 bases. The CDR3 DNA reads as TGTGCCAGCAGCGAACAGGGGGCAGGGTACAATGAGCAGTTCTTC. The encoded protein is CASSEQGAGYNEQFF.

This clone showed up just once. The gene calls are TRBV5-1 and TRBJ2-2; 11 bases are a match to TRBD2. The germline CDR1 and CDR2 sequences are SGHRS and YFSETQ. The CDR3 has 15 amino acids. With 2 bases clipped from V and 7 bases from J, the junction kept 4 bases outside the gene matches. CDR3 in DNA: TGCGCCAGCAGCTTTAGCGGGAGGGCCGGCGGGGAGCTGTTTTTT. Translated: CASSFSGRAGGELFF.

The chain couples TRBV28 to TRBJ2-7, with D perhaps being TRBD1 or TRBD2 (5 bases each). Germline V gene sequence: CDR1 MDHEN, CDR2 SYDVKM. This CDR3 spans 14 amino acids. Trimming shortened V by 5 bases and J by 4 bases, and 15 bases separated the two germline ends. The CDR3 region is CASSVPGRPYEQYF. The CDR3 region has the DNA TGTGCCAGCAGTGTACCGGGACGGCCATACGAGCAGTACTTC.

The J gene is TRBJ2-2, the V gene TRBV7-2; D is tentatively TRBD1 or TRBD2 (5 bases each). V lost 2 bases to trimming and J lost 0 bases, with 16 bases between them. Per the germline V gene, CDR1 is SGHTA and CDR2 is FQGNSA. This CDR3 comprises 18 residues. The CDR3 DNA follows: TGTGCCAGCAGCTTACGTGGGACCCCCTACGCGAACACCGGGGAGCTGTTTTTT. This gives the protein CASSLRGTPYANTGELFF.

The V gene is TRBV5-8, the J gene TRBJ2-1, with a tentative D call TRBD2 (6 bases). Germline loops: CDR1 SGHTS, CDR2 YDEGEE. This CDR3 region has 14 residues. V was trimmed by 4 bases and J by 8 bases, leaving 16 bases between them. CDR3 nucleotides: TGTGCCAGCAGCGGGGCGGGGCGGGACCATGAGCAGTTCTTC. Translation gives CASSGAGRDHEQFF.

The V call is TRBV28, the J call TRBJ2-7; 13 nucleotides line up with TRBD2. Germline CDR1 MDHEN, CDR2 SYDVKM. Unmatched junction bases numbered 3, after V lost 4 bases and J lost 0 bases. The CDR3 has 16 residues. CDR3 coding DNA: TGTGCCAGCAGTTGGCGGACTAGCGGGAGCTCCTACGAGCAGTACTTC. Its protein is CASSWRTSGSSYEQYF.

CDR3 loop: CASSLSSGLLGTEAFF. The CDR3 DNA reads as TGTGCCAGCAGCTTATCTTCCGGGCTTCTCGGCACTGAAGCTTTCTTT. The gene calls are TRBV11-2 and TRBJ1-1; the D is unclear. Per germline, CDR1 SGHAT and CDR2 FQNNGV. The CDR3 has 16 residues. V dropped 2 bases and J dropped 4 bases, with 17 bases sitting between them. The full variable domain, with the rest looked up from reference TRBV11-2 and TRBJ1-1, is EAGVAQSPRYKIIEKRQSVAFWCNPISGHATLYWYQQILGQGPKLLIQFQNNGVVDDSQLPKDRFSAERLKGVDSTLKIQPAKLEDSAVYLCASSLSSGLLGTEAFFGQGTRLTVV.

This chain connects TRBV6-2 or TRBV6-3 to TRBJ1-2, with D perhaps TRBD1 (5 bases). The CDR3 extends over 14 amino acids. Germline CDR1 MNHEY, CDR2 SVGEGT. V was clipped by 2 bases and J by 5 bases, with 12 bases between them. The chain's CDR3 is CASSYRGAGYGYTF. DNA for the CDR3: TGTGCCAGCAGTTACCGCGGGGCAGGATATGGCTACACCTTC.

The chain combines TRBV7-3 with TRBJ2-1; weak D call: TRBD2 (5 bases). V was pared by 2 bases and J by 4 bases, with 12 bases between. Germline CDR1 SGHTA, CDR2 FQGTGA. This CDR3 comprises 15 residues. CDR3 amino acids: CASSLGGGGYNEQFF. The CDR3 region has the DNA TGTGCCAGCAGCTTAGGAGGAGGCGGGTACAATGAGCAGTTCTTC.

The chain recombines TRBV7-2 with TRBJ2-5; 7 positions agree with TRBD2. Germline-derived CDR1 and CDR2 are SGHTA and FQGNSA. This CDR3 comprises 15 residues. Trimming at V came to 1 base and at J to 5 bases, leaving 7 bases not matched to a gene. In DNA, the CDR3 is TGTGCCAGCAGCTTAGACCGCGGGAGATCTGAGACCCAGTACTTC. This codes for CASSLDRGRSETQYF.

The chain carries TRBV4-1 and TRBJ2-7; 7 bases map to TRBD2. Germline V gene sequence: CDR1 MGHRA, CDR2 YSYEKL. The CDR3 runs 15 residues. V gave up 4 bases and J gave up 4 bases; unmatched junction bases: 10. The CDR3 protein is CASSLLGGRGYEQYF. In DNA form, the CDR3 reads TGCGCCAGCAGCCTCCTGGGCGGGAGAGGGTACGAGCAGTACTTC.

The gene calls are TRBV5-1 and TRBJ2-3; D is possibly TRBD2 (6 bases). Trimming cost V 0 bases and J 6 bases, with 11 bases left between them. In germline, CDR1 is SGHRS, CDR2 YFSETQ. CDR3 length equals 14 residues. Written as DNA, the CDR3 is TGCGCCAGCAGCTTGGGCGGGGCCCTGGATACGCAGTATTTT. This encodes CASSLGGALDTQYF.

In its sample, this clone was seen once. The chain is built from TRBV15 and TRBJ1-5; a possible D gene is TRBD1 (6 bases). Trimming took 0 bases from V and 0 from J, leaving 18 bases between them. In germline, CDR1 is LNHNV, CDR2 YYDKDF (reference sequence). The CDR3 sequence is 19 residues long. The CDR3 coding sequence is TGTGCCACCAGCAGAGATGGGAGGGGGAGGACATATAGCAATCAGCCCCAGCATTTT. Translation: CATSRDGRGRTYSNQPQHF.

The chain uses TRBV6-1 and TRBJ1-1; unclear D gene. The V end was cut by 3 bases, the J end by 3 bases, with 11 bases between. The germline CDR1 and CDR2 sequences are MNHNS and SASEGT. The CDR3 totals 14 residues. CDR3 in amino acids: CASSEHIRDTEAFF. In nucleotides, the CDR3 is TGTGCCAGCAGTGAGCATATCCGGGACACTGAAGCTTTCTTT.

V gene TRBV6-1 combines with J gene TRBJ1-1; D uncertain. CDR3 length equals 13 residues. Germline V gene lookup returns CDR1 MNHNS and CDR2 SASEGT. The V and J ends lost 2 bases and 2 bases respectively, with 6 bases between them. CDR3 DNA sequence: TGTGCCAGCAGTGAAAAGCCTAACACTGAAGCTTTCTTT. Translating it yields CASSEKPNTEAFF.